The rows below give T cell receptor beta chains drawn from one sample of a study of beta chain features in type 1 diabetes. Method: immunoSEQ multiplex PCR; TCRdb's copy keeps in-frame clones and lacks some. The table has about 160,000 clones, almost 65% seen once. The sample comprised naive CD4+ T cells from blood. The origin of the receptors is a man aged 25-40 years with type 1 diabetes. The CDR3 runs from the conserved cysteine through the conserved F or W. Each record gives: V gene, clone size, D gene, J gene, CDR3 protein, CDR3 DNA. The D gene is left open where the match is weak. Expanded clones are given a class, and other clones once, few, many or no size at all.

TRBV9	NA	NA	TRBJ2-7	CASSPQGTGFEQYF	TGTGCCAGCAGCCCTCAGGGGACTGGCTTCGAGCAGTACTTC
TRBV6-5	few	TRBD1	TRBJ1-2	CASSWDRVEGYTF	TGTGCCAGCAGTTGGGACAGAGTGGAGGGCTACACCTTC
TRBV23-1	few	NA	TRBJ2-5	CASGSTGPIIETQYF	TGCGCCAGCGGATCCACGGGACCCATCATCGAGACCCAGTACTTC
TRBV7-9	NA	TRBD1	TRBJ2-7	CASSRGPGAYEQYF	TGTGCCAGCAGCAGGGGGCCAGGGGCCTACGAGCAGTACTTC
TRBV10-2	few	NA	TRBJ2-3	CASSEPVGGSTDTQYF	TGCGCCAGCAGTGAGCCTGTCGGCGGGAGCACAGATACGCAGTATTTT
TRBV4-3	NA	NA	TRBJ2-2	CASSQGTGNTGELFF	TGCGCCAGCAGCCAGGGGACGGGAAACACCGGGGAGCTGTTTTTT
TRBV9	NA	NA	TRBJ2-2	CASSVLRNTGELFF	TGTGCCAGCAGCGTACTTAGGAACACCGGGGAGCTGTTTTTT
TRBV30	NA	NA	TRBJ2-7	CAWSDDYEQYF	TGTGCCTGGAGTGACGATTACGAGCAGTACTTC
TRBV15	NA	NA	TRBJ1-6	CAIKGTGTRVLHF	TGTGCCATCAAAGGTACCGGGACAAGGGTTCTCCACTTT
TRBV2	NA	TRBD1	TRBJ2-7	CASSVTGGEDEQYF	TGTGCCAGCAGTGTTACAGGGGGCGAGGACGAGCAGTACTTC
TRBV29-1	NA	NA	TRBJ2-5	CSALSQYF	TGCAGCGCGCTTTCCCAGTACTTC
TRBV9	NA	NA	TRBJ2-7	CASSVGIRDYEQYF	TGTGCCAGCAGCGTAGGGATAAGGGACTACGAGCAGTACTTC
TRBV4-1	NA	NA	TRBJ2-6	CASSQDAGNSGANVLTF	TGCGCCAGCAGCCAAGATGCGGGGAACTCTGGGGCCAACGTCCTGACTTTC
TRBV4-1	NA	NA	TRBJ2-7	CASSQGAIYYEQYF	TGCGCCAGCAGCCAAGGCGCGATATACTACGAGCAGTACTTC
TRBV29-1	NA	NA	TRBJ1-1	CSAHIGPVGTEAFF	TGCAGCGCCCATATTGGACCGGTGGGCACTGAAGCTTTCTTT
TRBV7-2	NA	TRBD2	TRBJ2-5	CASSLQLAGEETQYF	TGTGCCAGCAGCTTACAGCTAGCGGGGGAGGAGACCCAGTACTTC
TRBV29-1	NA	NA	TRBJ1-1	CSAGGPYTEAFF	TGCAGCGCTGGGGGGCCCTACACTGAAGCTTTCTTT
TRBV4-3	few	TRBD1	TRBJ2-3	CASSRTGAGDTQYF	TGCGCCAGCAGCCGAACAGGGGCCGGAGATACGCAGTATTTT
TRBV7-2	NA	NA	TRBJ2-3	CASSYRAQVADTQYF	TGTGCCAGCAGCTACCGGGCCCAGGTCGCAGATACGCAGTATTTT
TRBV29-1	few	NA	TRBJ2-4	CSVERQEAKNIQYF	TGCAGCGTTGAAAGGCAGGAAGCCAAAAACATTCAGTACTTC
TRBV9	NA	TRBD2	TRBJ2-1	CASSVLAGSPRFF	TGTGCCAGCAGCGTGTTAGCGGGCTCCCCGCGGTTCTTC
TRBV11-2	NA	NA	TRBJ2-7	CASSEYTWEISYEQYF	TGTGCCAGCAGCGAATATACCTGGGAGATCTCCTACGAGCAGTACTTC
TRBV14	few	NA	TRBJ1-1	CASSPQSPGPVNTEAFF	TGTGCCAGCAGCCCCCAGTCCCCAGGGCCCGTGAACACTGAAGCTTTCTTT
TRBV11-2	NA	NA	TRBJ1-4	CASRRREKLFF	TGTGCCAGCAGGCGGAGGGAAAAACTGTTTTTT
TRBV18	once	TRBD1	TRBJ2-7	CASSPLDRGYEQYF	TGTGCCAGCTCACCCTTGGACAGGGGCTACGAGCAGTACTTC
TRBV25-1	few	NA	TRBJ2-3	CASNGASLSTDTQYF	TGTGCCAGCAACGGAGCTTCACTAAGCACAGATACGCAGTATTTT
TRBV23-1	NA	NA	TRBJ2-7	CASSQCGIYEQYF	TGCGCCAGCAGTCAATGCGGGATCTACGAGCAGTACTTC
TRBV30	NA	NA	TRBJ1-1	CAWNKGGFTEAFF	TGTGCCTGGAATAAGGGCGGTTTCACTGAAGCTTTCTTT
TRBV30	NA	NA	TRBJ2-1	CAWIGTRLFF	TGTGCCTGGATTGGGACACGGTTATTCTTC
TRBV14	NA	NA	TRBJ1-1	CASSQRARTGLNTEAFF	TGTGCCAGCAGCCAACGGGCCCGAACAGGACTGAACACTGAAGCTTTCTTT
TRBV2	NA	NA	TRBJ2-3	CASSENRGPSTDTQYF	TGTGCCAGCAGTGAAAATCGGGGGCCGAGCACAGATACGCAGTATTTT
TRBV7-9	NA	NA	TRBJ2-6	CASSGRSGANVLTF	TGTGCCAGCAGCGGCCGCTCTGGGGCCAACGTCCTGACTTTC
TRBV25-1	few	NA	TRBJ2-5	CASRDDSSFAQYF	TGTGCCAGCAGGGATGACTCGAGCTTTGCCCAGTACTTC
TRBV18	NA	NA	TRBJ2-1	CASSPWGEVYNEQFF	TGTGCCAGCTCACCATGGGGAGAGGTATACAATGAGCAGTTCTTC
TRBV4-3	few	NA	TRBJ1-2	CASSQESVYGYTF	TGCGCCAGCAGCCAAGAGTCTGTCTATGGCTACACCTTC
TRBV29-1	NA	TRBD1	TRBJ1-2	CSVPRDSYNYGYTF	TGCAGCGTCCCACGGGACAGCTATAACTATGGCTACACCTTC
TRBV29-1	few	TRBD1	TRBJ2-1	CSAGWDRGFYNEQFF	TGCAGCGCAGGCTGGGACAGGGGATTCTACAATGAGCAGTTCTTC
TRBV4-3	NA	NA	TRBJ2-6	CASSQDAVPGANVLTF	TGCGCCAGCAGCCAAGATGCCGTTCCTGGGGCCAACGTCCTGACTTTC
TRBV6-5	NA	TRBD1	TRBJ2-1	CASSTDRGSYEQFF	TGTGCCAGCAGCACAGACAGGGGGTCTTATGAGCAGTTCTTC
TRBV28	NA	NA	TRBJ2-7	CASSSQGRSSYEQYF	TGTGCCAGCAGCAGTCAGGGCCGAAGCTCCTACGAGCAGTACTTC
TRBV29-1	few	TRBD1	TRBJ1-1	CSSRQGMNTEAFF	TGCAGCTCTCGACAGGGCATGAACACTGAAGCTTTCTTT
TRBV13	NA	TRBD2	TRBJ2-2	CACRVGLVAGELFF	TGTGCCTGCCGAGTGGGACTAGTCGCCGGGGAGCTGTTTTTT
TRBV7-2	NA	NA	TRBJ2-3	CASSSGTDTQYF	TGTGCCAGCAGCTCAGGCACAGATACGCAGTATTTT
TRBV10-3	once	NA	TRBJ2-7	CAISEGATTYEQYF	TGTGCCATCAGTGAGGGGGCCACGACCTACGAGCAGTACTTC
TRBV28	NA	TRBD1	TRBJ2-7	CAYGQDYEQYF	TGTGCCTATGGACAGGACTACGAGCAGTACTTC
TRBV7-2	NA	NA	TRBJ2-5	CASSFLETQYF	TGTGCCAGCAGCTTCTTAGAGACCCAGTACTTC
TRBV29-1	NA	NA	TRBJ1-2	CSVSGGNYGYTF	TGCAGCGTTTCCGGGGGCAACTATGGCTACACCTTC
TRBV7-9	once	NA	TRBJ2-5	CASSQRGETQYF	TGTGCCAGCAGCCAGAGGGGAGAGACCCAGTACTTC
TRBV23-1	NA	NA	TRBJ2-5	CASSRGLAQYF	TGCGCCAGCAGTCGGGGCTTGGCCCAGTACTTC
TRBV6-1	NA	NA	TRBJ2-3	CASSEPGAGVTDTQYF	TGTGCCAGCAGTGAACCAGGGGCAGGGGTCACAGATACGCAGTATTTT
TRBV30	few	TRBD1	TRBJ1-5	CAWSVRRGQQPQHF	TGTGCCTGGAGTGTTCGTAGGGGGCAACAGCCCCAGCATTTT
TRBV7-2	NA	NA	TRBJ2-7	CASSFDRLDSYEQYF	TGTGCCAGCAGCTTTGACAGGCTCGATAGCTACGAGCAGTACTTC
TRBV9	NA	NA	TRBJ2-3	CASSTNSGGTDTQYF	TGTGCCAGCAGCACAAACTCTGGCGGCACAGATACGCAGTATTTT
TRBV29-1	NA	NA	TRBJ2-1	CSVEARVDEQFF	TGCAGCGTTGAAGCGAGGGTGGATGAGCAGTTCTTC
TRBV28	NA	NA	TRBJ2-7	CASTFQGFNEQYF	TGTGCCAGCACCTTTCAGGGTTTCAACGAGCAGTACTTC
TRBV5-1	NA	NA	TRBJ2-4	CASSTDGTKNIQYF	TGCGCCAGCAGCACGGACGGTACCAAAAACATTCAGTACTTC
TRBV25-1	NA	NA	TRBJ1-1	CASSSPRVTEAFF	TGTGCCAGCAGTTCACCGCGAGTCACTGAAGCTTTCTTT
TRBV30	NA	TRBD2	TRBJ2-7	CAWSPGLDFSYEQYF	TGTGCCTGGAGTCCGGGACTAGACTTCTCCTACGAGCAGTACTTC
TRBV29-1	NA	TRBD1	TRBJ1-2	CSVEVRTGGMDTF	TGCAGCGTTGAAGTCCGGACAGGGGGAATGGACACCTTC
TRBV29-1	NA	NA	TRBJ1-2	CSVSVIDYGYTF	TGCAGCGTTAGCGTGATAGATTATGGCTACACCTTC